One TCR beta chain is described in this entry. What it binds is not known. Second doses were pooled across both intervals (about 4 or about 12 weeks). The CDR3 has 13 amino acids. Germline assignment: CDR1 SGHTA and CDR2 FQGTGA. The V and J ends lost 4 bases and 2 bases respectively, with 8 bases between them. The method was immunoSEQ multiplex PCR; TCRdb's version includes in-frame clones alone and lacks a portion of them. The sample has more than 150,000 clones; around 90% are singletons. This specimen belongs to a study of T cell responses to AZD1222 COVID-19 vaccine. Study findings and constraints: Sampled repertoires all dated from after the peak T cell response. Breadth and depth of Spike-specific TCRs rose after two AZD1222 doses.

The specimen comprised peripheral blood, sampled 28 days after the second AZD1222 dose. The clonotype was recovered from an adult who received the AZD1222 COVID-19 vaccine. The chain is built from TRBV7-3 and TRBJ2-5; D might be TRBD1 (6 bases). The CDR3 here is CASSWGLQETQYF. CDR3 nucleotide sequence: TGTGCCAGCAGCTGGGGGCTGCAAGAGACCCAGTACTTC.